This passage covers 10 T cell receptor beta chains from one sample sequenced in a study of Graves' ophthalmopathy and Graves' hyperthyroidism. CDR3 regions of TCR beta were amplified from RNA transcripts. RT-PCR was first run with HTBI primers, then multiplex PCR in a second round. MiXCR was run by TCRdb on the multiplex PCR reads, yielding one entry per CDR3 protein. The sample has more than 1,000,000 distinct CDR3 sequences; roughly two fifths are singletons. Source material: peripheral blood or thyroid tissue (not recorded which). The receptors were gathered from an adult man with Graves' hyperthyroidism.

This clonotype was seen only a few times. One end of the junction varies from germline; a read error may be responsible. The rearrangement uses TRBV7-2 and TRBJ2-7; TRBD1 matches at 9 bases. The CDR3 loop spans 15 amino acids. The germline CDR1 and CDR2 sequences are SGHTA and FQGNSA. The CDR3 loop reads CASSQGSGQGFEQYF. The CDR3 bases are TGCGCCAGCAGCCAAGGGTCAGGACAGGGGTTCGAGCAGTACTTC.

This clonotype has just a few counts. The chain employs TRBV14 and TRBJ2-2, with 11 bases fitting TRBD2. V was pared by 0 bases and J by 0 bases, with 9 bases of the junction left unmatched. Germline V gives CDR1 SGHDN, CDR2 FVKESK. The CDR3 consists of 20 residues. The CDR3 region is CASSQDRGLAVSANTGELFF. As DNA, the CDR3 is TGTGCCAGCAGCCAAGATCGGGGACTAGCGGTTTCCGCGAACACCGGGGAGCTGTTTTTT.

This clonotype was observed a handful of times. The V call is TRBV5-5, the J call TRBJ2-7; tentative D call: TRBD1 (6 bases). Germline V gene lookup returns CDR1 SGHKS and CDR2 YYEKEE (reference sequence). Trimming cost V 4 bases and J 6 bases, with 14 bases left between them. This CDR3 has 13 amino acids. CDR3 amino acids: CASSAHGGSEQYF. CDR3 bases: TGTGCCAGCAGCGCTCATGGGGGCTCCGAGCAGTACTTC.

This chain links TRBV12-3 or TRBV12-4 with TRBJ2-7, with 8 nucleotides matching TRBD1. This CDR3 is 16 amino acids long. CDR3 protein: CASAERWTGLAYEQYF. The CDR3 DNA is TGTGCTAGTGCCGAGCGGTGGACAGGGCTAGCCTACGAGCAGTACTTC.

Of note for this clonotype: This may be a read error: a much more frequent sequence differs by one nucleotide. V usage is TRBV29-1 and J usage is TRBJ2-5; 13 nucleotides agree with TRBD2. Germline CDR1 and CDR2: SQVTM and ANQGSEA. The CDR3 length is 14 residues. CDR3 sequence: CSVGLAGGGETPYF. Here the CDR3 DNA reads TGCAGCGTTGGACTAGCGGGGGGCGGGGAGACCCCGTACTTC.

This clonotype was counted between two and nine times. J is TRBJ2-7 and V is TRBV29-1; 8 positions agree with TRBD2. The CDR3 is 14 residues long. CDR1 is SQVTM, CDR2 ANQGSEA, per germline. The V and J ends lost 6 bases and 4 bases, in that order; junction bases with no gene match: 11. The CDR3 sequence: CSVISGVGGYEQYF. The CDR3 DNA is TGCAGCGTGATTAGCGGGGTAGGGGGGTACGAGCAGTACTTC.

CDR3 in amino acids: CSVRGAVTEAFF. CDR3 DNA: TGCAGCGTTCGGGGCGCCGTCACTGAAGCTTTCTTT. The rearrangement joins TRBV29-1 to TRBJ1-1; the D gene is possibly TRBD1 (5 bases). There are 12 residues in the CDR3. The germline V and J ends were trimmed by 5 bases and 4 bases, with 11 bases remaining between them. The V gene's germline CDR1 is SQVTM and CDR2 ANQGSEA.

This clonotype was seen just once. The gene calls are TRBV10-2 and TRBJ1-6; D unclear. The CDR3 sequence is 13 residues long. Between the trimmed V and J ends, which lost 3 bases and 8 bases, there was a span of 8 bases. CDR1 and CDR2 from the germline V gene are WSHSY and SAAADI. In DNA, the CDR3 is TGCGCCAGCAGTGACGGGAACCATTCACCCCTCCACTTT. It yields the protein CASSDGNHSPLHF.

This chain uses TRBV3-1 with TRBJ1-2; tentatively, D is TRBD1 (5 bases). V lost 3 bases and J 7 bases, leaving 9 bases between the germline ends. Germline values: CDR1 LGHDT, CDR2 YNNKEL (reference sequence). The CDR3 consists of 12 residues. The DNA of the CDR3 is TGTGCCAGCAGCCAGGACACTGGTGGCTACACCTTC. It codes for CASSQDTGGYTF.

This clonotype was seen repeatedly, ten times or more. The gene calls are TRBV12-3 or TRBV12-4 and TRBJ1-1; no definite D call. V dropped 6 bases and J dropped 4 bases, with 9 bases sitting between them. This CDR3 region has 12 residues. The CDR3 sequence: CASSFLGTEAFF. Written as DNA, the CDR3 is TGTGCCAGCAGCTTTTTGGGCACTGAAGCTTTCTTT.